This passage covers 18 T cell receptor beta chains from one sample sequenced in a study of beta chain features in type 1 diabetes. Overall study results and limits: There was a moderate but significant shortening of TCRB CDR3s in all four CD4+ subsets of Type 1 diabetes patients.

What these receptors recognize is not known. The investigators reverse transcribed all of the isolated RNA, so they sequenced expressed TCRB transcripts. Profiled with immunoSEQ multiplex PCR; TCRdb holds only in-frame clones, not every one. The table shows about 370,000 clones, with around 10% occurring only once. Sequences were obtained from central memory CD4+ T cells from blood. These receptors came from a young man with type 1 diabetes.

This chain links TRBV18 with TRBJ1-5; 7 bases fit TRBD1. The CDR3 is made up of 16 amino acids. The germline V gene has CDR1 KGHSH and CDR2 LQKENI. V was pared by 6 bases and J by 6 bases, with 14 bases of the junction left unmatched. The CDR3 DNA sequence: TGTGCCAGCTCGCGGGGCCGACAGGGAGCTGGTCAGCCCCAGCATTTT. It specifies CASSRGRQGAGQPQHF. The complete variable domain, with remaining parts taken from reference TRBV18 and TRBJ1-5, reads NAGVMQNPRHLVRRRGQEARLRCSPMKGHSHVYWYRQLPEEGLKFMVYLQKENIIDESGMPKERFSAEFPKEGPSILRIQQVVRGDSAAYFCASSRGRQGAGQPQHFGDGTRLSIL.

The genes are TRBV6-1 and TRBJ2-3; D remains ambiguous. This CDR3 region has 14 residues. V was pared by 6 bases and J by 2 bases, with 12 bases between. CDR1 is MNHNS, CDR2 SASEGT, per germline. The CDR3 coding sequence is TGTGCCAGCAGATGGAGTGGGCTCACAGATACGCAGTATTTT. The encoded protein is CASRWSGLTDTQYF.

The genes are TRBV7-2 and TRBJ2-7, with TRBD2 matching 9 bases. CDR1 SGHTA and CDR2 FQGNSA come from the germline V gene. The CDR3 runs to 15 residues. V gave up 3 bases and J gave up 9 bases; unmatched junction bases: 12. The CDR3 here is CASSLLAGRSVGQYF. DNA of the CDR3: TGTGCCAGCAGCTTGCTAGCGGGACGTTCGGTGGGGCAGTACTTC.

This clone was observed many times. The chain joins TRBV5-1 to TRBJ2-4; no clear D. CDR1 is SGHRS and CDR2 is YFSETQ in the germline V gene. CDR3 length: 14 amino acids. Trimming cost V 2 bases and J 8 bases, with 14 bases left between them. CDR3 sequence: CASSLVSAYDIQYF. Written as DNA, the CDR3 is TGCGCCAGCAGCTTAGTTTCAGCGTACGACATTCAGTACTTC.

This clone was recorded a few times. Other DNA sequences in the same sample also yield this CDR3. The gene calls are TRBV7-9 and TRBJ1-1; D not resolved. Trimming took 0 bases from V and 0 from J, leaving 2 bases between them. This CDR3 has 13 amino acids. From germline, CDR1 is SEHNR and CDR2 FQNEAQ (reference sequence). For the CDR3, the DNA is TGTGCCAGCAGCTTAGCGCTGAACACTGAAGCTTTCTTT. It codes for CASSLALNTEAFF.

This chain connects TRBV10-3 to TRBJ2-5; D may be TRBD1 (7 bases). The CDR3 is 13 residues long. V shed 6 bases and J shed 2 bases, with 10 bases lying between them. The germline CDR1 and CDR2 sequences are ENHRY and SYGVKD. The CDR3 nucleotides read TGTGCCATCAGGGCGGGACAGCAAGAGACCCAGTACTTC. It yields the protein CAIRAGQQETQYF.

The chain couples TRBV14 to TRBJ2-7; 15 nucleotides align to TRBD2. CDR3 size: 20 residues. The ends lost 1 base at V and 4 bases at J; junction bases unmatched: 14. Germline values: CDR1 SGHDN, CDR2 FVKESK. The CDR3 region has the DNA TGTGCCAGCAGCCAAGTCTATCGGTGGACTAGCGGGAGGGCCCAGTACGAGCAGTACTTC. It is translated as CASSQVYRWTSGRAQYEQYF. Variable domain in full (rest from reference TRBV14 and TRBJ2-7): EAGVTQFPSHSVIEKGQTVTLRCDPISGHDNLYWYRRVMGKEIKFLLHFVKESKQDESGMPNNRFLAERTGGTYSTLKVQPAELEDSGVYFCASSQVYRWTSGRAQYEQYFGPGTRLTVT.

A few counts support this clone. Other DNA sequences in this sample translate to the same CDR3. The J gene is TRBJ2-7, the V gene TRBV7-2; D not resolved. The CDR3 has 12 residues. Germline-derived CDR1 and CDR2 are SGHTA and FQGNSA. Trimming took off 1 base at V and 7 bases at J, with 8 bases between the two ends. CDR3 coding DNA: TGTGCCAGCAGCTTAGATGGGTTGGAGCAGTACTTC. Protein: CASSLDGLEQYF.

The rearrangement joins TRBV5-1 to TRBJ2-5, with D unresolved. The CDR3 is made up of 13 amino acids. CDR1 is SGHRS, CDR2 YFSETQ, per germline. Trimming shortened V by 4 bases and J by 5 bases, and 12 bases separated the two germline ends. CDR3 loop: CASSADPFETQYF. CDR3 coding DNA: TGCGCCAGCAGCGCGGACCCTTTCGAGACCCAGTACTTC.

This chain connects TRBV28 to TRBJ1-2; D possibly corresponds to TRBD1 (6 bases). Germline values: CDR1 MDHEN, CDR2 SYDVKM. The CDR3 runs 14 residues. Trimming left V 8 bases short and J 4 bases short, with 17 bases between. CDR3 in amino acids: CASGTRTESYGYTF. The CDR3 nucleotides read TGTGCCAGCGGAACTCGGACAGAAAGCTATGGCTACACCTTC.

There are a few counts of this clone. This rearrangement joins TRBV7-8 to TRBJ1-1; 7 bases agree with TRBD1. V lost 5 bases and J lost 5; bases outside the gene matches: 8. Germline assignment: CDR1 SGHVS and CDR2 FQNEAQ. The CDR3 consists of 14 residues. In DNA form, the CDR3 reads TGTGCCAGCAGCCCCAGGGAGGGGGCAACTGAAGCTTTCTTT. Encoded protein: CASSPREGATEAFF. Filled out from reference TRBV7-8 and TRBJ1-1, the complete variable domain reads GAGVSQSPRYKVAKRGQDVALRCDPISGHVSLFWYQQALGQGPEFLTYFQNEAQLDKSGLPSDRFFAERPEGSVSTLKIQRTQQEDSAVYLCASSPREGATEAFFGQGTRLTVV.

In its sample, this clone was seen a few times. The CDR3 spells CASSLRTGVNTEAFF. CDR3 DNA sequence: TGCGCCAGCAGTCTGAGGACAGGGGTAAACACTGAAGCTTTCTTT. This chain uses TRBV10-1 with TRBJ1-1, with 9 nucleotides matching TRBD1. Germline V lookup: CDR1 WNHNN, CDR2 SYGVQD (reference sequence). This CDR3 spans 15 amino acids. Germline trimming cut 5 bases from V and 2 bases from J; bases unmatched to any gene: 6.

This clone was counted many times. The CDR3 region has the DNA TGTGCCAGCAGCCCAGCCCGGGAGTCAACTAATGAAAAACTGTTTTTT. It translates to CASSPARESTNEKLFF. The chain is built from TRBV7-9 and TRBJ1-4; no clear D. This CDR3 is built from 16 residues. V dropped 5 bases and J dropped 0 bases, with 13 bases sitting between them. From germline, CDR1 is SEHNR and CDR2 FQNEAQ (reference sequence).

The CDR3 DNA reads TGCAGTGCTAGACGTGAGCAGCAGTACTTC. It encodes CSARREQQYF. V usage is TRBV20-1 and J usage is TRBJ2-7, with no clear D. The CDR3 consists of 10 residues. Trimming took off 2 bases at V and 8 bases at J, with 7 bases between the two ends. CDR1 is DFQATT, CDR2 SNEGSKA, per germline (reference sequence).

CDR3 sequence (DNA): TGTGCCACCACTCCAGGGATTTACACAGATACGCAGTATTTT. The encoded protein is CATTPGIYTDTQYF. The chain carries TRBV19 and TRBJ2-3; D possibly corresponds to TRBD1 (5 bases). CDR1 is LNHDA and CDR2 is SQIVND in the germline V gene (reference sequence). V was clipped by 10 bases and J by 2 bases, with 16 bases between them. The CDR3 runs to 14 residues.

The chain recombines TRBV29-1 with TRBJ1-2; 8 bases agree with TRBD1. The V gene end was trimmed by 8 bases and the J gene end by 8 bases; junction bases not matched to a gene: 7. The germline V gene encodes CDR1 SQVTM and CDR2 ANQGSEA. The CDR3 spans 11 residues. CDR3 DNA sequence: TGCAGCACCACAGGGGGACAAGGCTACACCTTC. Its translation: CSTTGGQGYTF.

The chain carries TRBV6-6 and TRBJ2-3; D might be TRBD1 (6 bases). The germline V and J ends were trimmed by 8 bases and 0 bases, with 12 bases remaining between them. CDR1 and CDR2 (germline): MNHNY, SVGAGI (reference sequence). The CDR3 consists of 14 residues. The CDR3 bases are TGTGCCAGCGGACCACAGGGTAGCACAGATACGCAGTATTTT. Translating it yields CASGPQGSTDTQYF.

This clone was detected a few times. The genes are TRBV7-3 and TRBJ1-1; TRBD1 might be the D (6 bases). The CDR3 length is 15 residues. Germline V gene sequence: CDR1 SGHTA, CDR2 FQGTGA. Trimming pared 2 bases from V and 4 bases from J, leaving 14 bases between. The CDR3 region is CASSLEGGSGTEAFF. CDR3 in DNA: TGTGCCAGCAGCTTAGAAGGGGGATCGGGCACTGAAGCTTTCTTT.